The clone carrying this T cell receptor beta chain was detected only a few times. Its antigen is unidentified. The data are from a study of T cell repertoires in cytomegalovirus infection. For the study at large: Through public TCR beta signatures, both CMV infection and matching HLA type were indicated.

Notes on the study in general: Carriers of CMV and the relevant HLA type were discriminated by public TCR beta frequency. Dominant in the ex vivo response were TCR beta clonotypes restricted by HLA-C and specific for CMV.

Trimming shortened V by 5 bases and J by 0 bases, and 8 bases separated the two germline ends. The CDR3 contains 14 residues. Germline V CDR1 and CDR2: LNHDA, SQIVND (reference sequence). TCRdb processed the reads anew with MiXCR; each CDR3 protein has one entry. The profile shows 450,000 to 650,000 distinct CDR3 sequences, roughly 29% of them singletons. The sequenced sample consisted of PBMCs. This chain joins TRBV19 and TRBJ1-5; D is unresolved. This receptor was identified in a human donor in good health (CMV status not recorded). Some clones in this sample may be carry-over from other donors' samples. CDR3: CASSYLDSNQPQHF. CDR3 sequence (DNA): TGTGCCAGTAGTTATCTTGATAGCAATCAGCCCCAGCATTTT.